These 5 T cell receptor beta chains were sequenced from one sample in a study of sequential checkpoint blockade in melanoma. Treatment here: randomized to nivolumab then ipilimumab (arm A) or the reverse (arm B). Sequencing was performed with immunoSEQ multiplex PCR; in TCRdb, only in-frame clones are kept and a portion is missing. The sample contains fewer than 3,000 clones, 12% to 15% of which appear only once. The source was tumor tissue (inferred from file names), collected from a patient given nivolumab and ipilimumab in sequence. These receptors were collected from a human donor with melanoma.

This rearrangement joins TRBV28 to TRBJ1-2; D gene ambiguous. The CDR3 is 17 residues long. Germline lookup yields CDR1 MDHEN and CDR2 SYDVKM. V was clipped by 4 bases and J by 7 bases, with 25 bases between them. CDR3 amino acids: CASSSTPLRSAGGGYTF. DNA for the CDR3: TGTGCCAGCAGTTCTACCCCTTTGAGGTCCGCCGGTGGTGGCTACACCTTC.

Only a few counts were recorded for this clone. The genes are TRBV11-3 and TRBJ2-2; no clear D gene. The V gene's germline CDR1 is SGHNT and CDR2 YENEEA. The CDR3 extends over 14 amino acids. V dropped 6 bases and J dropped 5 bases, with 13 bases sitting between them. The CDR3 bases are TGTGCCAGCAGTTATATGGCCACAACCGGGGAGCTGTTTTTT. Amino acid sequence: CASSYMATTGELFF. Full variable domain (outside the CDR3, taken from reference TRBV11-3 and TRBJ2-2): EAGVVQSPRYKIIEKKQPVAFWCNPISGHNTLYWYLQNLGQGPELLIRYENEEAVDDSQLPKDRFSAERLKGVDSTLKIQPAELGDSAVYLCASSYMATTGELFFGEGSRLTVL.

This clone is medium-sized by share. The chain joins TRBV11-3 to TRBJ2-4; 7 bases map to TRBD2. Germline V gene sequence: CDR1 SGHNT, CDR2 YENEEA. Trimming removed 5 bases from V and 0 bases from J; junction bases left unmatched: 16. CDR3 length: 19 amino acids. DNA of the CDR3: TGTGCCAGCAGCCAAGGTGAGGCTAGCGGTTCACTAGCCAAAAACATTCAGTACTTC. Its protein product is CASSQGEASGSLAKNIQYF.

The CDR3 loop is CASSQGANEQFF. CDR3 coding DNA: TGTGCCAGCAGTCAGGGGGCGAATGAGCAGTTCTTC. The V gene is TRBV28, the J gene TRBJ2-1; TRBD1 matches 8 bases. With 5 bases clipped from V and 7 bases from J, the junction kept 1 base outside the gene matches. Per germline, CDR1 MDHEN and CDR2 SYDVKM. The CDR3 is made up of 12 amino acids.

This clone is medium-sized by share. The rearrangement joins TRBV6-8 to TRBJ2-7; 10 bases are shared with TRBD2. CDR3 length: 18 residues. The germline CDR1 and CDR2 sequences are MNHGY and SAAAGT. V shed 5 bases and J 1 base; nucleotides not matched to a gene: 14. Here the CDR3 DNA reads TGTGCCAGCAGTCAAGAACTAGCGGGGAGATGGGAGTCCTACGAGCAGTACTTC. This codes for CASSQELAGRWESYEQYF.